The clone carrying this TCR beta chain has only a few counts. Its antigen is unidentified. Other DNA sequences in this sample translate to the same CDR3. These data originate in a study of shared clonotypes between healthy human individuals. Study background: Donors were a couple of women and a few men aged 18 to 49.

Study observations and caveats: Donors were few, which limited the genetic and exposure-history diversity represented. An anticipated effect of sequencing depth on clonotype sharing among donors was recognized.

Sequencing was at deep level. Method: immunoSEQ multiplex PCR; TCRdb's copy keeps in-frame clones and lacks some. The sample includes roughly 2.1 million clones, just over 90% of them seen just once. It was CD45RO-negative cells, positively selected for CCR7, that made up naive CD8 cells, with terminally differentiated effector memory CD45RA+ cells excluded. V lost 1 base, J lost 4 bases, and 5 bases lay in between. CDR3 length: 13 amino acids. CDR1 SGHDN and CDR2 FVKESK come from the germline V gene. This chain uses TRBV14 with TRBJ2-1; D unclear. Sequencing was carried out using naive CD8+ T cells from PBMCs. The origin of this receptor is a man younger than 35 in good health. Some clones in this sample may be carry-over from other donors' samples. The CDR3 DNA sequence: TGTGCCAGCAGCCAAGTCCCATACAATGAGCAGTTCTTC. This codes for CASSQVPYNEQFF.